These T cell receptor beta chains were read from a single sample in a study of human T cells and chemical hapten exposure. MiXCR, run by TCRdb on the RACE reads, gives a single entry per CDR3 protein. This sample carries over 50,000 distinct CDR3 sequences, 8.5% to 10% of them seen once, and the ten largest clones take 9.5% to 10%. The input for sequencing was whole blood, taken in connection with sensitization to the hapten diphenylcyclopropenone (DPC). These receptors all stem from a woman aged 25-40 years with alopecia areata. Some clones in this sample may be carry-over from other donors' samples. CDR3s leave out the opening cysteine and the closing phenylalanine or tryptophan.

J,V,CDR3
TRBJ2-3,TRBV29-1,SVDRPDTQY
TRBJ2-5,TRBV2,ASSNAIRDLQETQY
TRBJ1-1,TRBV20-1,SATQGKGTEAF
TRBJ2-3,TRBV7-8,ASSYGGTDTQY
TRBJ1-5,TRBV6-5,ASKLTGQTGQPQH
TRBJ1-6,TRBV7-8,ASSLYGTNSPLH
TRBJ1-5,TRBV6-6,ASSNNNQPQH
TRBJ1-1,TRBV29-1,SGKGQVDTEAF
TRBJ1-2,TRBV6-5,ASTTSRGSNYGYT
TRBJ2-2,TRBV20-1,SARDAGTGELF
TRBJ2-3,TRBV6-2/TRBV6-3,ASVMTGTDTQY
TRBJ2-7,TRBV18,ASSPLAETVSGEQY
TRBJ1-2,TRBV2,ATLVGNYGDT
TRBJ1-1,TRBV2,ASRRNTEAF
TRBJ2-2,TRBV20-1,SAPSRTDPINTGELF
TRBJ1-3,TRBV14,ASSQPSRTGGNTIY
TRBJ2-6,TRBV7-2,ASSLVRVSGANVLT
TRBJ2-1,TRBV20-1,SHSRPYNEQF
TRBJ2-1,TRBV19,ASSISAGTFSYNEQF
TRBJ1-1,TRBV27,ASSRKILNTEAF
TRBJ2-3,TRBV18,ASSPPATGASTDTQY
TRBJ1-6,TRBV20-1,SAGRDGQGPLH
TRBJ2-5,TRBV18,ASSPYTGEETQY
TRBJ1-4,TRBV20-1,SARGGGENEKLF
TRBJ2-1,TRBV30,AWTGLLGGNEQF
TRBJ1-6,TRBV7-9,ASRSSGGSPLH
TRBJ1-1,TRBV11-3,ASSLAQEGAF
TRBJ2-7,TRBV7-6,ASSPPGTDYEQY
TRBJ2-7,TRBV4-3,ASSRGTGTYEQY
TRBJ2-3,TRBV28,ASRGLADTQY
TRBJ1-6,TRBV5-4,ASSARRGFDNSPLH
TRBJ1-6,TRBV12-3/TRBV12-4,ASSPQMDNSPLH
TRBJ2-1,TRBV6-2/TRBV6-3,ASRGGVDEQF
TRBJ1-6,TRBV28,ASISGGWSYNSPLH
TRBJ2-3,TRBV5-5,ASPKNTSKQY
TRBJ1-2,TRBV4-3,ASSQDLAQGRFGYT
TRBJ2-7,TRBV20-1,SASFGGTYEQY
TRBJ2-7,TRBV30,AWRARGGLSYEQY
TRBJ2-7,TRBV5-1,ASSAGTGGWEQY
TRBJ2-1,TRBV20-1,SAKQGGSNEQF
TRBJ1-1,TRBV13,ASSLGRAWNTEAF
TRBJ2-1,TRBV12-3/TRBV12-4,ASSLGASYNEQF
TRBJ2-5,TRBV30,AWSMDRKETQY
TRBJ2-7,TRBV4-3,ASSQDGQATGQY
TRBJ1-2,TRBV18,ASSPPSGRREKGYT
TRBJ1-1,TRBV7-2,ASSLGRGNTEAF
TRBJ2-1,TRBV6-2/TRBV6-3,ASSPSFGTNEQF
TRBJ1-5,TRBV28,ASLKYQGDQPQH
TRBJ2-6,TRBV9,AAGSSGANVLT
TRBJ2-3,TRBV9,ASSVLAGRSTDTQY
TRBJ2-7,TRBV30,ACTPQGSYEQY
TRBJ2-5,TRBV19,ASSIGGTEETQY
TRBJ2-5,TRBV6-8,ASSYGRGPEGETQY
TRBJ1-1,TRBV29-1,SAQTRGGMEAF